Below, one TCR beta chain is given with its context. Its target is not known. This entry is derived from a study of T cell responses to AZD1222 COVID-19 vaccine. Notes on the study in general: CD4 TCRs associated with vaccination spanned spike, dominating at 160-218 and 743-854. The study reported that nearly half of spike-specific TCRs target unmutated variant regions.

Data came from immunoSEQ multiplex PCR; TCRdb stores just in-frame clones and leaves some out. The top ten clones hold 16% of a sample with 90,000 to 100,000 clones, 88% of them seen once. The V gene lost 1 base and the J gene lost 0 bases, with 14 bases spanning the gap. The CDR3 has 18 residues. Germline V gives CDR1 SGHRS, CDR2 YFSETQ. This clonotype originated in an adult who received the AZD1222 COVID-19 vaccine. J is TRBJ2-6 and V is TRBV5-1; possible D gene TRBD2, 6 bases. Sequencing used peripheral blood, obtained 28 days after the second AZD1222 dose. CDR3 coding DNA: TGCGCCAGCAGCTTGATGGAGGGTTCGACCTCTGGGGCCAACGTCCTGACTTTC. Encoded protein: CASSLMEGSTSGANVLTF.